The rows below give T cell receptor beta chains drawn from one sample of a study of blood T cell repertoires in COVID-19. Only in-frame clones appear in the TCRdb table, and some are missing; sequencing was by immunoSEQ multiplex PCR. The table lists hundreds of thousands of clones, 85% to 90% of them singletons. The sequencing sample was made of peripheral blood. These receptors came from a woman in her 30s with acute or convalescent COVID-19. Each CDR3 is given with its conserved first and last residue. The order of the fields is D gene, clone size, V gene, CDR3 protein. The D gene is left open where the match is weak. Expanded clones get a size class; other rows say once, few or many, or leave the size out.

>TRBD2|-|TRBV10-1
CASSAMTSGDYNEQFF
>-|-|TRBV3-1/TRBV3-2
CASSQGTAGWTTEAFF
>-|once|TRBV29-1
CSVAASGMSETQYF
>-|-|TRBV19
CASSARFSYEQYF
>-|-|TRBV5-1
CASSSSQGSHGYTF
>-|-|TRBV7-9
CASSVIQGNQPQHF
>TRBD1|-|TRBV5-1
CASSLAQGVEKLFF
>TRBD2|-|TRBV10-3
CAISDSGGGETQYF
>-|-|TRBV7-6
CASSTHRAEEKLFF
>-|-|TRBV5-5
CASSQETAGFYSYEQYF
>TRBD1|-|TRBV6-5
CASSDRGSTYGYTF
>TRBD1|-|TRBV5-1
CASSPMTGYTDTQYF
>TRBD1|-|TRBV7-8
CASSFSGTGGANTGELFF
>TRBD2|-|TRBV6-5
CASRRLAGLWEQYF
>-|-|TRBV3-1/TRBV3-2
CASSQAGGDSPLHF
>-|-|TRBV9
CASSPVGGSAVDTIYF
>-|-|TRBV7-8
CASSLAGGGQNNEQFF
>-|-|TRBV19
CASSIWAGPINEQFF
>TRBD2|-|TRBV19
CASSISGGFLYEQYF
>-|-|TRBV24-1
CATSERRDTSDTQYF
>-|-|TRBV7-3
CASSPNGGGGTDTQYF
>-|-|TRBV29-1
CSVVSGEETQYF
>-|-|TRBV28
CASSSSKSQAEQYF
>-|-|TRBV3-1/TRBV3-2
CASSQVGGNTEAFF
>TRBD1|once|TRBV5-4
CASSRPGTGNYGYTF